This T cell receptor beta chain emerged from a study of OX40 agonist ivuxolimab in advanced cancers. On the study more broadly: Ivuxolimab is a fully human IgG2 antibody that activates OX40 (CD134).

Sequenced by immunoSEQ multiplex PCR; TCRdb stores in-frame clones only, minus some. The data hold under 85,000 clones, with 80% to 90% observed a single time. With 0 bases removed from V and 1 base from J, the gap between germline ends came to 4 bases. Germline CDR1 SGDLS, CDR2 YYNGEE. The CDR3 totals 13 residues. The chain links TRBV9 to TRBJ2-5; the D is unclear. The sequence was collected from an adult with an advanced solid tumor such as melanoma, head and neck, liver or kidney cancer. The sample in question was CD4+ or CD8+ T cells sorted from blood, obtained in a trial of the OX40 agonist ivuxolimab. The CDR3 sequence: CASSVALQETQYF. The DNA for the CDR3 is TGTGCCAGCAGCGTAGCCCTCCAAGAGACCCAGTACTTC.